The 20 T cell receptor beta chains given below trace back to one sample, sequenced in a study of blood T cells in healthy people across ages. A second PCR of roughly 7 to 11 cycles used a sample-barcoded 5' primer and a J-beta primer mix. One entry per CDR3 protein results from TCRdb running MiXCR on the 5' RACE reads. The data show roughly 860,000 distinct CDR3 sequences, less than 80% seen once. Material for sequencing was blood. These receptors originate from a man aged 30 to 45 in good health.

This rearrangement joins TRBV6-6 to TRBJ2-7, with 10 bases that match TRBD1. V lost 7 bases and J lost 5; bases outside the gene matches: 8. Germline assignment: CDR1 MNHNY and CDR2 SVGAGI (reference sequence). The CDR3 consists of 14 residues. CDR3 amino acids: CASNLGDRGNEQYF. CDR3 sequence (DNA): TGTGCCAGCAATTTAGGGGACAGGGGAAACGAGCAGTACTTC.

This rearrangement joins TRBV20-1 to TRBJ2-1, with 10 nucleotides matching TRBD2. CDR3 length equals 15 residues. From germline, CDR1 is DFQATT and CDR2 SNEGSKA (reference sequence). V lost 2 bases, J lost 8 bases, and 9 bases stayed unmatched. This CDR3 is CSARRLAGARDEQFF. The DNA for the CDR3 is TGCAGTGCTAGACGGCTAGCGGGGGCCAGGGATGAGCAGTTCTTC.

The chain has TRBV5-5 and TRBJ1-2, with D uncertain. The CDR3 length is 12 residues. Germline assignment: CDR1 SGHKS and CDR2 YYEKEE (reference sequence). Deletions cut 4 bases from V and 8 bases from J, with 12 bases between. CDR3 bases: TGTGCCAGCAGCATTTACATCGGGGGCTACACCTTC. The encoded protein is CASSIYIGGYTF. Full variable domain (rest looked up from reference TRBV5-5 and TRBJ1-2): DAGVTQSPTHLIKTRGQQVTLRCSPISGHKSVSWYQQVLGQGPQFIFQYYEKEERGRGNFPDRFSARQFPNYSSELNVNALLLGDSALYLCASSIYIGGYTFGSGTRLTVV.

V gene TRBV9 combines with J gene TRBJ2-1, with D possibly matching TRBD2 (7 bases). Trimming removed 3 bases at V and 8 bases at J, with 15 bases between. The CDR3 runs 14 residues. Germline V gives CDR1 SGDLS, CDR2 YYNGEE. The CDR3 loop is CASSGGGPSDEQFF. In DNA form, the CDR3 reads TGTGCCAGCAGCGGGGGGGGCCCCTCAGATGAGCAGTTCTTC.

V gene TRBV7-2 combines with J gene TRBJ2-7; perhaps TRBD1 as D (6 bases). V was trimmed by 5 bases and J by 2 bases, leaving 16 bases between them. The germline V gene has CDR1 SGHTA and CDR2 FQGNSA. CDR3 length equals 15 residues. In DNA form, the CDR3 reads TGTGCCAGCAGCCTTGGACAGAATCTTCCCTACGAGCAGTACTTC. Translating it yields CASSLGQNLPYEQYF.

The chain carries TRBV7-8 and TRBJ2-3, with 11 bases lining up with TRBD2. This CDR3 region has 17 residues. The V gene's germline CDR1 is SGHVS and CDR2 FQNEAQ. V shed 3 bases and J 2 bases; nucleotides not matched to a gene: 7. The CDR3 DNA reads TGTGCCAGCAGCTTCCCGACTAGCGGGGATACCACAGATACGCAGTATTTT. Protein product: CASSFPTSGDTTDTQYF.

This rearrangement joins TRBV4-2 to TRBJ2-5; D unclear. The CDR3 spans 14 residues. Germline V lookup: CDR1 LGHNA, CDR2 YNFKEQ. Trimming shortened V by 1 base and J by 4 bases, and 10 bases separated the two germline ends. The CDR3 nucleotides are TGTGCCAGCAGCCAAGGAGCGTCCCCAGAGACCCAGTACTTC. It translates to CASSQGASPETQYF.

This clonotype was counted between two and nine times. This chain uses TRBV7-8 with TRBJ2-3; D is uncertain. This CDR3 spans 15 amino acids. V was clipped by 1 base and J by 6 bases, with 14 bases between them. CDR1 and CDR2 from the germline V gene are SGHVS and FQNEAQ. CDR3 sequence (DNA): TGTGCCAGCAGCTTAGTTCGAGGCGACCCGGATACGCAGTATTTT. It codes for CASSLVRGDPDTQYF.

The chain uses TRBV20-1 and TRBJ1-5, with D hard to call. The CDR3 is 14 amino acids. V shed 1 base and J shed 5 bases, with 12 bases lying between them. Germline V gene data show CDR1 as DFQATT and CDR2 as SNEGSKA (reference sequence). In nucleotides, the CDR3 is TGCAGTGCTAGAGTAGTAAAGGGTGATCAGCCCCAGCATTTT. This codes for CSARVVKGDQPQHF.

This sequence joins TRBV12-3 or TRBV12-4 and TRBJ2-1; D may be TRBD1 (8 bases). The CDR3 is made up of 19 amino acids. Deletions cut 4 bases from V and 10 bases from J, with 32 bases between. DNA of the CDR3: TGTGCCAGCAGTTCCGGACAGGGAGGGGGGGCTTCTATTCCCTACGAGCAGTTCTTC. Translated, it gives CASSSGQGGGASIPYEQFF.

This clonotype has just a few counts. The genes are TRBV20-1 and TRBJ2-7; the D is unclear. V lost 7 bases and J lost 0, with 7 bases in between. The V gene's germline CDR1 is DFQATT and CDR2 SNEGSKA (reference sequence). The CDR3 sequence is 11 residues long. CDR3: CSGGRSYEQYF. CDR3 in DNA: TGCAGTGGAGGTCGCTCCTACGAGCAGTACTTC.

The J gene is TRBJ2-1, the V gene TRBV4-2; D ambiguous. CDR1 and CDR2 from the germline V gene are LGHNA and YNFKEQ. The V gene lost 1 base and the J gene lost 0 bases, with 13 bases spanning the gap. This CDR3 has 17 residues. The CDR3 reads CASSQGTAQSSYNEQFF. CDR3 DNA: TGTGCCAGCAGCCAAGGCACAGCGCAGAGCTCCTACAATGAGCAGTTCTTC.

The J gene is TRBJ2-5, the V gene TRBV2; 7 bases line up with TRBD2. The J call is in doubt because the DNA end fits TRBJ2-7 better. The germline V gene encodes CDR1 SNHLY and CDR2 FYNNEI. The CDR3 is 14 residues long. The CDR3 DNA sequence: TGTGCCAGCAGTGATCGGGGGGTCTCCTACGAGCAGTACTTC. The encoded protein is CASSDRGVSYEQYF.

This chain links TRBV28 with TRBJ1-5; D gene ambiguous. With 6 bases removed from V and 3 bases from J, the gap between germline ends came to 6 bases. The germline V gene has CDR1 MDHEN and CDR2 SYDVKM. CDR3 length: 12 residues. This CDR3 is CASRNNNQPQHF. The CDR3 DNA follows: TGTGCCAGCAGAAATAACAATCAGCCCCAGCATTTT.

In its sample, this clonotype was seen many times. This rearrangement joins TRBV10-3 to TRBJ2-5; the D call may be TRBD1 or TRBD2 (5 bases each). This CDR3 has 16 residues. Germline V gene sequence: CDR1 ENHRY, CDR2 SYGVKD. V gave up 0 bases and J gave up 1 base, with 12 bases separating them. The CDR3 sequence: CAISESTGPAQETQYF. The CDR3 DNA is TGTGCCATCAGTGAGTCGACGGGGCCGGCCCAAGAGACCCAGTACTTC.

This rearrangement joins TRBV7-3 to TRBJ2-1; weak D call: TRBD1 (6 bases). This CDR3 has 15 residues. V was trimmed by 4 bases and J by 3 bases, leaving 13 bases between them. CDR1 is SGHTA and CDR2 is FQGTGA in the germline V gene. CDR3 sequence (DNA): TGTGCCAGCAGCTCGCCGGGACACTTCTACAATGAGCAGTTCTTC. Translating it yields CASSSPGHFYNEQFF.

This clonotype came up a few times. The chain has TRBV24-1 and TRBJ2-7; 7 positions agree with TRBD1. Near its end, the DNA agrees better with TRBJ2-5, so the J call may be wrong. Germline-derived CDR1 and CDR2 are KGHDR and SFDVKD. This CDR3 contains 14 residues. CDR3 loop: CATSERGTAETQYF. CDR3 coding DNA: TGTGCCACCAGTGAGCGAGGGACAGCCGAGACCCAGTACTTC.

This clonotype was seen a handful of times. The rearrangement joins TRBV7-2 to TRBJ2-5, with D tentatively TRBD1 (5 bases). V lost 2 bases, J lost 5 bases, and 15 bases lay in between. This CDR3 has 15 amino acids. Per germline, CDR1 SGHTA and CDR2 FQGNSA. CDR3 amino acids: CASSLLGVGAETQYF. The CDR3 nucleotides read TGTGCCAGCAGCTTATTGGGCGTTGGGGCGGAGACCCAGTACTTC.

The chain is built from TRBV30 and TRBJ1-2; TRBD1 is a possible D gene (5 bases). The CDR3 is made up of 13 amino acids. Germline CDR1 reads GTSNPN; CDR2 reads SVGIG (reference sequence). V was shortened by 0 bases and J by 7 bases, with 12 bases between the two germline ends. CDR3 loop: CAWSVLGGTGYTF. The DNA for the CDR3 is TGTGCCTGGAGTGTACTGGGGGGTACTGGCTACACCTTC. Variable domain in full (rest from reference TRBV30 and TRBJ1-2): SQTIHQWPATLVQPVGSPLSLECTVEGTSNPNLYWYRQAAGRGLQLLFYSVGIGQISSEVPQNLSASRPQDRQFILSSKKLLLSDSGFYLCAWSVLGGTGYTFGSGTRLTVV.

The chain has TRBV7-9 and TRBJ2-1; 12 bases line up with TRBD2. The CDR3 consists of 14 residues. Germline V gene lookup returns CDR1 SEHNR and CDR2 FQNEAQ (reference sequence). The J segment lost 5 bases and the V segment lost 5 bases, leaving 1 base of the junction unmatched. CDR3 in amino acids: CASSGLAGNNEQFF. The DNA for the CDR3 is TGTGCCAGCAGCGGACTAGCGGGGAACAATGAGCAGTTCTTC.